What follows are 18 T cell receptor beta chains derived from one specimen sequenced in a study of T-cell reconstitution after alpha-beta-depleted transplantation in children. As it was prepared, the TCRbeta library received unique molecular identifiers. TCRdb re-called the PCR reads with MiXCR, one entry per CDR3 protein. The data hold over 85,000 distinct CDR3 sequences, with around 7.8% observed a single time. The material was PBMCs, obtained before TCRalphabeta/CD19-depleted stem cell transplant. The receptor set was obtained from a boy between 2 and 10 years old with acute lymphoblastic leukemia, due to receive a stem cell transplant.

This clonotype has only a few counts. The rearrangement uses TRBV25-1 and TRBJ1-2, with 7 bases lining up with TRBD1. This CDR3 contains 15 residues. J gave up 5 bases and V 10 bases, and 16 bases lay outside the gene matches. Germline CDR1 is MGHDK and CDR2 is SYGVNS. DNA of the CDR3: TGTGCCACCCTTTCGAGGACAGGAATCGGGTATGGCTACACCTTC. It is translated as CATLSRTGIGYGYTF.

This clonotype appeared a few times. This chain uses TRBV18 with TRBJ2-1, with D perhaps matching TRBD2 (5 bases). This CDR3 has 14 amino acids. Per germline, CDR1 KGHSH and CDR2 LQKENI. V lost 2 bases and J lost 6, with 11 bases in between. The CDR3 sequence is CASSPVLATNEQFF. In DNA form, the CDR3 reads TGTGCCAGCTCACCAGTCCTAGCAACCAATGAGCAGTTCTTC.

This clonotype has a handful of counts. This rearrangement joins TRBV5-6 to TRBJ2-3, with D maybe TRBD2 (7 bases). This CDR3 is built from 16 residues. The V and J ends lost 4 bases and 4 bases respectively, with 19 bases between them. Per germline, CDR1 SGHDT and CDR2 YYEEEE. The CDR3 DNA follows: TGTGCCAGCAGCCATACTGCGCGGGGGCGCTCAGATACGCAGTATTTT. It yields the protein CASSHTARGRSDTQYF.

The gene calls are TRBV7-8 and TRBJ1-2; 8 bases align to TRBD1. The CDR3 is 15 residues long. The germline V gene encodes CDR1 SGHVS and CDR2 FQNEAQ. Losses at the gene ends were 5 bases for V and 6 bases for J; bases not matched to a gene: 11. As DNA, the CDR3 is TGTGCCAGCAGCCGGTACAGGGGGGATTGGGATGGCTACACCTTC. Amino acid sequence: CASSRYRGDWDGYTF. The whole variable domain, remainder taken from reference TRBV7-8 and TRBJ1-2, is GAGVSQSPRYKVAKRGQDVALRCDPISGHVSLFWYQQALGQGPEFLTYFQNEAQLDKSGLPSDRFFAERPEGSVSTLKIQRTQQEDSAVYLCASSRYRGDWDGYTFGSGTRLTVV.

The genes are TRBV20-1 and TRBJ1-5, with D possibly matching TRBD1 (5 bases). The CDR3 spans 15 residues. Trimming left V 3 bases short and J 0 bases short, with 12 bases between. The germline gives CDR1 DFQATT, CDR2 SNEGSKA (reference sequence). The DNA for the CDR3 is TGCAGTGCTAGTGGGACGGGAAGTAGCAATCAGCCCCAGCATTTT. Encoded protein: CSASGTGSSNQPQHF.

This clonotype was found a few times. The V gene is TRBV28, the J gene TRBJ2-7; 8 nucleotides align to TRBD2. Germline-derived CDR1 and CDR2 are MDHEN and SYDVKM. V dropped 3 bases and J dropped 3; count of bases not matched to a gene: 7. The CDR3 is 15 amino acids. Written as DNA, the CDR3 is TGTGCCAGCAGTTTCCCAGGGACTAGGGTCTACGAGCAGTACTTC. It encodes CASSFPGTRVYEQYF.

This clonotype was detected only a few times. The genes are TRBV29-1 and TRBJ1-3, with D perhaps matching TRBD1 (5 bases). V was pared by 7 bases and J by 0 bases, with 10 bases between. The CDR3 contains 13 residues. The germline V gene encodes CDR1 SQVTM and CDR2 ANQGSEA. CDR3 bases: TGCAGCGCCTACCAGGGCTCTGGAAACACCATATATTTT. Amino acid sequence: CSAYQGSGNTIYF.

This clonotype was picked up many times. This chain uses TRBV2 with TRBJ1-5; D not resolved. This CDR3 comprises 13 residues. Trimming left V 0 bases short and J 7 bases short, with 7 bases between. The V gene's germline CDR1 is SNHLY and CDR2 FYNNEI. The CDR3 protein is CASSEALRQPQHF. As DNA, the CDR3 is TGTGCCAGCAGTGAAGCGCTTCGGCAGCCCCAGCATTTT.

This clonotype was detected ten times or more. The chain links TRBV6-1 to TRBJ2-5, with 11 bases that match TRBD2. This CDR3 comprises 15 residues. V lost 1 base and J lost 7; bases outside the gene matches: 5. Per germline, CDR1 MNHNS and CDR2 SASEGT. The CDR3 coding sequence is TGTGCCAGCAGTGAAGGACTAGCGGGGCGCGGGACCCAGTACTTC. Translated: CASSEGLAGRGTQYF.

As for this clonotype: The junction does not match germline at one end; this may be a read error. V usage is TRBV19 and J usage is TRBJ2-1; perhaps TRBD1 as D (6 bases). This CDR3 region has 14 residues. The V gene's germline CDR1 is LNHDA and CDR2 SQIVND (reference sequence). Written as DNA, the CDR3 is TGTTCCAGTAGTACTTACAGGGTAAAGGATGAGCAGTTCTTC. It specifies CSSSTYRVKDEQFF. The full variable domain, with the rest looked up from reference TRBV19 and TRBJ2-1, is DGGITQSPKYLFRKEGQNVTLSCEQNLNHDAMYWYRQDPGQGLRLIYYSQIVNDFQKGDIAEGYSVSREKKESFPLTVTSAQKNPTAFYLCSSSTYRVKDEQFFGPGTRLTVL.

This clonotype has a count of ten or more. V is TRBV3-1 and J is TRBJ2-1; the D gene is possibly TRBD1 (5 bases). V lost 4 bases to trimming and J lost 6 bases, with 19 bases between them. Germline V gene sequence: CDR1 LGHDT, CDR2 YNNKEL (reference sequence). The CDR3 extends over 16 amino acids. CDR3 bases: TGTGCCAGCAGCCTTACAGGATACAGTTTTCGCAATGAGCAGTTCTTC. Its translation is CASSLTGYSFRNEQFF.

This clonotype has more than one count but fewer than ten. J is TRBJ2-2 and V is TRBV12-3 or TRBV12-4; D remains unclear. CDR3 length equals 11 residues. The V end lost 5 bases, the J end lost 7 bases, and 5 bases lay between the germline ends. The CDR3 spells CASSPHGELFF. The CDR3 DNA sequence: TGTGCCAGCAGTCCCCACGGGGAGCTGTTTTTT.

This clonotype was counted between two and nine times. The rearrangement uses TRBV2 and TRBJ1-2, with 7 bases identical to TRBD1. Per germline, CDR1 SNHLY and CDR2 FYNNEI. V gave up 6 bases and J gave up 5 bases; unmatched junction bases: 6. The CDR3 contains 13 residues. The CDR3 region is CASSGQAVYGYTF. The CDR3 coding sequence is TGTGCCAGCAGCGGACAGGCCGTATATGGCTACACCTTC.

The J gene is TRBJ2-5, the V gene TRBV5-1, with 7 nucleotides matching TRBD2. J was trimmed by 5 bases and V by 0 bases; bases with no gene match: 7. The CDR3 extends over 15 amino acids. Germline V CDR1 and CDR2: SGHRS, YFSETQ. The DNA of the CDR3 is TGCGCCAGCAGCTTGGCGGGACCCGGGGGGGAGACCCAGTACTTC. Translating it yields CASSLAGPGGETQYF.

This clonotype was seen ten or more times. The V call is TRBV20-1, the J call TRBJ2-7; possible D gene TRBD2, 7 bases. Looked up from germline, CDR1 is DFQATT and CDR2 is SNEGSKA (reference sequence). V lost 4 bases and J lost 5, with 21 bases in between. The CDR3 sequence is 15 residues long. The DNA of the CDR3 is TGCAGTGCTACCCCCCGGGGGGCCCTCGAAAACGAGCAGTACTTC. The encoded protein is CSATPRGALENEQYF.

This clonotype occurred many times. The V and J genes are TRBV5-1 and TRBJ2-3; TRBD1 is a possible D gene (6 bases). The V end lost 3 bases, the J end lost 4 bases, and 9 bases lay between the germline ends. The CDR3 is 13 amino acids. CDR1 SGHRS and CDR2 YFSETQ come from the germline V gene. Written as DNA, the CDR3 is TGCGCCAGCAGCTGGACAGTGGCAGATACGCAGTATTTT. Its translation is CASSWTVADTQYF.

This clonotype has ten or more counts. The genes are TRBV14 and TRBJ2-2; a possible D gene is TRBD2 (6 bases). CDR3 size: 14 residues. The germline V gene has CDR1 SGHDN and CDR2 FVKESK. The germline V and J ends were trimmed by 4 bases and 6 bases, with 12 bases remaining between them. The CDR3 nucleotides read TGTGCCAGCAGCCCTCTCGGCGGGGCCGGGGAGCTGTTTTTT. It translates to CASSPLGGAGELFF.

This sequence joins TRBV5-1 and TRBJ2-1; 15 nucleotides match TRBD2. Germline-derived CDR1 and CDR2 are SGHRS and YFSETQ. The CDR3 totals 18 residues. The V and J ends lost 4 bases and 13 bases, in that order; junction bases with no gene match: 18. The CDR3 sequence: CASSPTPRTSGGVSAQFF. The CDR3 bases are TGCGCCAGCAGCCCGACCCCCCGGACTAGCGGGGGGGTCTCGGCCCAGTTCTTC.